The entry below describes one T cell receptor beta chain. The data derive from a study of T cells in Graves' hyperthyroidism and ophthalmopathy. Amplification of TCR beta CDR3 regions used RNA as the template. A set of HTBI primers served as the primers for a first-round RT-PCR of the TCR CDR3. A single record per CDR3 protein comes from TCRdb applying MiXCR to the multiplex PCR reads. This table has 500,000 to 700,000 distinct CDR3 sequences, 15% to 20% appearing once. V was trimmed by 6 bases and J by 4 bases, leaving 15 bases between them. The V gene's germline CDR1 is LGHNT and CDR2 FRNRAP. CDR3 length: 14 amino acids. Patients were excluded for uncontrolled infection, other autoimmune disease, pregnancy or lactation. Each diagnosis drew on symptoms, thyroxine, TRAb, thyroid ultrasound and orbital computed tomography findings. PBMCs were collected from an approximately 9.3 ml volume of fresh peripheral blood.

The TCR was taken from a woman younger than 30 with Graves' hyperthyroidism. The V call is TRBV12-5, the J call TRBJ1-2; tentatively, D is TRBD1 (6 bases). The sequenced sample consisted of blood. The CDR3 DNA reads TGTGCTAGTGGGCCGGGGGGGGCGGGCTATGGCTACACCTTC. Encoded protein: CASGPGGAGYGYTF.